This T cell receptor beta chain originates from a study of vaccination effects on CD4 cells after COVID-19. Study information: Either the mRNA-1273 or the BNT162b2 vaccine was given to participants as two doses. Study-level points and caveats: The study dataset contains few convalescent patients and includes no early post-infection timepoints.

The assay was immunoSEQ multiplex PCR, and TCRdb's table has in-frame clones only and misses some. The sample contains about 79,000 clones, around 76% of which appear only once. About this clone itself: As yet, its antigen is unknown.

ViraFEST expansion of antigen-specific CD4+ T cells with viral peptide pools preceded sequencing. Scientists isolated CD4+ T cells after a roughly 9-day culture period ended. Vaccinees lacked prior SARS-CoV-2 infection and tested negative for nucleocapsid antibodies. Cultures used over 1.5 million PBMC per well, approximately 9.6 IU/ml IL-2 and around 9.7 ug/ml peptides. CDR3 length: 16 amino acids. The TCR comes from a human donor who received a COVID-19 vaccine. This specimen consisted of CD4+ T cells from PBMCs cultured with HCoV-229E spike peptides, obtained before COVID-19 vaccination. The V call is TRBV12-1, the J call TRBJ1-5. TRBV12-1 is recorded as a pseudogene. CDR3 loop: CASSIRMNGGNQPQHF. CDR3 DNA sequence: TGTGCCAGCAGCATCCGGATGAATGGGGGCAATCAGCCCCAGCATTTT.